What follows are 27 T cell receptor beta chains derived from one specimen sequenced in a study of blood T cell repertoires in COVID-19. Measured with immunoSEQ multiplex PCR; TCRdb has only the in-frame clones, and not every one. The sample lists roughly 260,000 clones, 65% to 90% occurring once. The sample consisted of peripheral blood. These receptors were collected from a woman in her 70s with acute or convalescent COVID-19.

The chain is built from TRBV28 and TRBJ1-2; D is uncertain. Per the germline V gene, CDR1 is MDHEN and CDR2 is SYDVKM. CDR3 length: 13 residues. V lost 6 bases to trimming and J lost 7 bases, with 15 bases between them. CDR3 sequence (DNA): TGTGCCAGCAGCCAAACAACCCTCCTTGGCTACACCTTC. Protein sequence: CASSQTTLLGYTF.

This clone was seen just once. The chain's CDR3 is CASSPSGGVNTGELFF. The CDR3 DNA reads TGTGCCAGCAGCCCCTCCGGAGGGGTAAACACCGGGGAGCTGTTTTTT. V gene TRBV3-1 (or the pseudogene TRBV3-2) combines with J gene TRBJ2-2; D perhaps matches TRBD2 (6 bases). V was cut by 4 bases and J by 2 bases, with 14 bases left in between. Per germline, CDR1 LGHDT and CDR2 YNNKEL (reference sequence). The CDR3 is made up of 16 amino acids.

The table lists this clone with a few counts. The chain is built from TRBV7-9 and TRBJ1-5; the match to TRBD1 covers 8 bases. CDR1 and CDR2 (germline): SEHNR, FQNEAQ (reference sequence). V shed 5 bases, J shed 6 bases, and the junction held 9 bases outside the gene matches. This CDR3 region has 15 residues. CDR3 nucleotide sequence: TGTGCCAGCAGCCCCGCGGACAGGGTCGGTCAGCCCCAGCATTTT. It specifies CASSPADRVGQPQHF. Looking up the rest from reference TRBV7-9 and TRBJ1-5 gives the full variable domain: DTGVSQNPRHKITKRGQNVTFRCDPISEHNRLYWYRQTLGQGPEFLTYFQNEAQLEKSRLLSDRFSAERPKGSFSTLEIQRTEQGDSAMYLCASSPADRVGQPQHFGDGTRLSIL.

J is TRBJ1-5 and V is TRBV19; 9 bases fit TRBD1. Germline CDR1 LNHDA, CDR2 SQIVND (reference sequence). This CDR3 is 16 amino acids long. V was pared by 5 bases and J by 3 bases, with 8 bases of the junction left unmatched. CDR3 in amino acids: CASSDSGTGINQPQHF. The CDR3 DNA reads TGTGCCAGTAGTGACTCCGGGACAGGGATCAATCAGCCCCAGCATTTT.

The chain links TRBV7-2 to TRBJ1-2, with TRBD1 matching 12 bases. Germline lookup yields CDR1 SGHTA and CDR2 FQGNSA. J was trimmed by 8 bases and V by 2 bases; bases with no gene match: 6. The CDR3 has 15 residues. The CDR3 is CASSLWGQGADGYTF. CDR3 DNA sequence: TGTGCCAGCAGCTTATGGGGACAGGGGGCCGACGGCTACACCTTC. Filled out from reference TRBV7-2 and TRBJ1-2, the complete variable domain reads GAGVSQSPSNKVTEKGKDVELRCDPISGHTALYWYRQSLGQGLEFLIYFQGNSAPDKSGLPSDRFSAERTGGSVSTLTIQRTQQEDSAVYLCASSLWGQGADGYTFGSGTRLTVV.

This clone was detected once. The J gene is TRBJ2-7, the V gene TRBV6-5; TRBD2 is a possible D gene (6 bases). Germline loops: CDR1 MNHEY, CDR2 SVGAGI. V shed 8 bases and J shed 3 bases, with 14 bases lying between them. The CDR3 consists of 13 residues. CDR3 protein: CASRGDLHYEQYF. The CDR3 DNA reads as TGTGCCAGCCGCGGGGATCTTCACTACGAGCAGTACTTC.

The chain joins TRBV19 to TRBJ1-4; D may be TRBD1 (6 bases). Trimming stripped 5 bases from V and 8 bases from J, with 21 bases between. CDR1 and CDR2 (germline): LNHDA, SQIVND (reference sequence). The CDR3 extends over 16 amino acids. The CDR3 is CASSLPTKGVREKLFF. In DNA form, the CDR3 reads TGTGCCAGTAGTCTTCCGACGAAGGGGGTGAGGGAAAAACTGTTTTTT.

The rearrangement joins TRBV7-2 to TRBJ2-2; D is perhaps TRBD2 (6 bases). Deletions cut 5 bases from V and 3 bases from J, with 10 bases between. There are 14 residues in the CDR3. The germline CDR1 and CDR2 sequences are SGHTA and FQGNSA. The CDR3, as DNA: TGTGCCAGCAGCCCTGGGGGGTACACCGGGGAGCTGTTTTTT. It translates to CASSPGGYTGELFF. The full variable domain, its missing parts supplied by reference TRBV7-2 and TRBJ2-2, is GAGVSQSPSNKVTEKGKDVELRCDPISGHTALYWYRQSLGQGLEFLIYFQGNSAPDKSGLPSDRFSAERTGGSVSTLTIQRTQQEDSAVYLCASSPGGYTGELFFGEGSRLTVL.

V usage is TRBV19 and J usage is TRBJ1-4, with a weak D call TRBD1 (5 bases). V was shortened by 6 bases and J by 1 base, with 15 bases between the two germline ends. Germline V gives CDR1 LNHDA, CDR2 SQIVND (reference sequence). The CDR3 has 16 residues. In nucleotides, the CDR3 is TGTGCCAGTAGGCCAGGGTCGGTACGAACTAATGAAAAACTGTTTTTT. Encoded protein: CASRPGSVRTNEKLFF.

The V gene is TRBV2, the J gene TRBJ1-2; no firm D call. The CDR3 consists of 13 residues. V was clipped by 3 bases and J by 6 bases, with 11 bases between them. Germline CDR1 SNHLY, CDR2 FYNNEI. The CDR3 DNA follows: TGTGCCAGCAGTGAGGTGCCGGGGAATGGCTACACCTTC. Encoded protein: CASSEVPGNGYTF.

The chain joins TRBV6-5 to TRBJ2-7, with TRBD1 as a possible D gene (6 bases). CDR1 is MNHEY and CDR2 is SVGAGI in the germline V gene. The V end was cut by 2 bases, the J end by 2 bases, with 16 bases between. The CDR3 consists of 16 residues. CDR3 sequence reads: CASSYAGTRAPYEQYF. For the CDR3, the DNA is TGTGCCAGCAGTTACGCCGGGACAAGGGCCCCCTACGAGCAGTACTTC.

The chain joins TRBV3-1 (or the pseudogene TRBV3-2) to TRBJ1-5, with D unclear. Trimming left V 1 base short and J 6 bases short, with 10 bases between. The CDR3 has 14 residues. From germline, CDR1 is LGHDT and CDR2 YNNKEL (reference sequence). In DNA, the CDR3 is TGTGCCAGCAGCCAAGGCTTATCCGGTCAGCCCCAGCATTTT. This translates into CASSQGLSGQPQHF.

The chain couples TRBV5-6 to TRBJ1-4, with 7 bases matching TRBD1. The CDR3 has 14 residues. Trimming cost V 3 bases and J 8 bases; bases outside gene matches: 7. CDR1 is SGHDT and CDR2 is YYEEEE in the germline V gene. The CDR3 DNA reads TGTGCCAGCAGCTATACAGGGGTAAAGGAAAAACTGTTTTTT. This encodes CASSYTGVKEKLFF.

The chain is built from TRBV7-9 and TRBJ1-6; 10 bases map to TRBD1. The germline V gene has CDR1 SEHNR and CDR2 FQNEAQ (reference sequence). This CDR3 is 18 amino acids long. Unmatched junction bases numbered 7, after V lost 5 bases and J lost 0 bases. The CDR3 sequence: CASSTGQGGFSYNSPLHF. In nucleotides, the CDR3 is TGTGCCAGCAGCACTGGACAGGGGGGCTTCTCCTATAATTCACCCCTCCACTTT.

This rearrangement joins TRBV7-9 to TRBJ2-3; 11 bases fit TRBD2. Trimming took 5 bases from V and 7 from J; bases not matched to a gene: 11. The germline V gene has CDR1 SEHNR and CDR2 FQNEAQ (reference sequence). This CDR3 is built from 16 residues. The CDR3 loop reads CASSTLAGGPMNTQYF. CDR3 DNA: TGTGCCAGCAGCACCTTAGCGGGGGGGCCTATGAATACGCAGTATTTT.

The chain employs TRBV2 and TRBJ2-1, with 8 bases identical to TRBD1. The V gene end was trimmed by 4 bases and the J gene end by 1 base; junction bases not matched to a gene: 3. The CDR3 spans 15 residues. In germline, CDR1 is SNHLY, CDR2 FYNNEI. CDR3 coding DNA: TGTGCCAGCAGTGCGGACAGGGCATCCTACAATGAGCAGTTCTTC. It codes for CASSADRASYNEQFF.

This clone has just one count. The chain combines TRBV5-1 with TRBJ2-1, with 8 bases aligning to TRBD2. The CDR3 runs to 15 residues. Germline trimming cut 0 bases from V and 8 bases from J; bases unmatched to any gene: 7. Germline CDR1 reads SGHRS; CDR2 reads YFSETQ. The CDR3 coding sequence is TGCGCCAGCAGCTTGGTCCGGGGGGGCCTGGATGAGCAGTTCTTC. The encoded protein is CASSLVRGGLDEQFF. Together with reference TRBV5-1 and TRBJ2-1, the CDR3 gives the full variable domain: KAGVTQTPRYLIKTRGQQVTLSCSPISGHRSVSWYQQTPGQGLQFLFEYFSETQRNKGNFPGRFSGRQFSNSRSEMNVSTLELGDSALYLCASSLVRGGLDEQFFGPGTRLTVL.

This clone was seen once. The V call is TRBV28, the J call TRBJ1-4; D perhaps matches TRBD1 (5 bases). The V end was cut by 6 bases, the J end by 7 bases, with 15 bases between. The CDR3 totals 14 residues. Germline lookup yields CDR1 MDHEN and CDR2 SYDVKM. The CDR3 region is CASRAGGLIEKLFF. The DNA of the CDR3 is TGTGCCAGCAGGGCGGGGGGTCTGATTGAAAAACTGTTTTTT.

V is TRBV12-3 or TRBV12-4 and J is TRBJ1-1; D unclear. The CDR3 has 13 residues. Trimming shortened V by 4 bases and J by 6 bases, and 12 bases separated the two germline ends. The CDR3 sequence is CASSSGRLAEAFF. CDR3 sequence (DNA): TGTGCCAGCAGTTCGGGAAGACTGGCTGAAGCTTTCTTT.

This chain uses TRBV12-3 or TRBV12-4 with TRBJ1-1, with D unresolved. This CDR3 spans 13 amino acids. Trimming pared 3 bases from V and 5 bases from J, leaving 10 bases between. The DNA of the CDR3 is TGTGCCAGCAGTTTTGCTCGCGAGACTGAAGCTTTCTTT. Its translation: CASSFARETEAFF.

The chain has TRBV29-1 and TRBJ1-1, with a tentative D call TRBD1 (6 bases). This CDR3 spans 13 amino acids. The V and J ends lost 6 bases and 2 bases respectively, with 13 bases between them. The V gene's germline CDR1 is SQVTM and CDR2 ANQGSEA. This chain's CDR3 is CSVGGDTNTEAFF. In DNA, the CDR3 is TGCAGCGTCGGGGGGGACACAAACACTGAAGCTTTCTTT.

The gene calls are TRBV5-6 and TRBJ1-2; no clear D. V was cut by 2 bases and J by 4 bases, with 15 bases left in between. This CDR3 has 15 amino acids. From germline, CDR1 is SGHDT and CDR2 YYEEEE. The CDR3 region has the DNA TGTGCCAGCAGCTTCGGTCGGGGTTCCCTCTATGGCTACACCTTC. Encoded protein: CASSFGRGSLYGYTF.

The chain is built from TRBV5-1 and TRBJ1-2, with 9 positions matching TRBD1. CDR3 length: 14 residues. Looked up from germline, CDR1 is SGHRS and CDR2 is YFSETQ. V lost 4 bases and J lost 6; bases outside the gene matches: 7. CDR3: CASSPGTGIDGYTF. The CDR3 bases are TGCGCCAGCAGCCCCGGGACAGGGATAGATGGCTACACCTTC. The full variable domain, with the rest looked up from reference TRBV5-1 and TRBJ1-2, is KAGVTQTPRYLIKTRGQQVTLSCSPISGHRSVSWYQQTPGQGLQFLFEYFSETQRNKGNFPGRFSGRQFSNSRSEMNVSTLELGDSALYLCASSPGTGIDGYTFGSGTRLTVV.

The chain links TRBV7-9 to TRBJ2-3; 9 bases fit TRBD1. V dropped 1 base and J dropped 4; count of bases not matched to a gene: 9. From germline, CDR1 is SEHNR and CDR2 FQNEAQ (reference sequence). The CDR3 contains 17 residues. The CDR3 DNA reads TGTGCCAGCAGCTTAGGGGTAGGGGACAGGGCATCAGATACGCAGTATTTT. Translated: CASSLGVGDRASDTQYF.

The chain recombines TRBV28 with TRBJ2-7, with TRBD2 matching over 9 bases. Germline V gene sequence: CDR1 MDHEN, CDR2 SYDVKM. Trimming took 7 bases from V and 7 from J; bases not matched to a gene: 20. The CDR3 covers 17 residues. CDR3 coding DNA: TGTGCCAGCACCCGAATAACCCCCGGCGGGGGGGAAAGAGAGCAGTACTTC. Its protein product is CASTRITPGGGEREQYF.

This chain joins TRBV5-4 and TRBJ2-7; 13 nucleotides match TRBD2. The CDR3 loop spans 16 amino acids. The junction had 7 bases not matched to a gene; V was cut back by 2 bases and J by 5 bases. CDR1 and CDR2 (germline): SGHNT, YYREEE (reference sequence). This CDR3 reads CASSFDPGTSGDEQYF. The CDR3, as DNA: TGTGCCAGCAGCTTTGACCCCGGGACTAGCGGGGACGAGCAGTACTTC.

This clone was detected a few times. J is TRBJ1-1 and V is TRBV29-1; tentatively, D is TRBD1 (6 bases). The CDR3 has 12 residues. In germline, CDR1 is SQVTM, CDR2 ANQGSEA. This CDR3 reads CSAGHVNTEAFF. For the CDR3, the DNA is TGCAGTGCGGGACACGTGAACACTGAAGCTTTCTTT.